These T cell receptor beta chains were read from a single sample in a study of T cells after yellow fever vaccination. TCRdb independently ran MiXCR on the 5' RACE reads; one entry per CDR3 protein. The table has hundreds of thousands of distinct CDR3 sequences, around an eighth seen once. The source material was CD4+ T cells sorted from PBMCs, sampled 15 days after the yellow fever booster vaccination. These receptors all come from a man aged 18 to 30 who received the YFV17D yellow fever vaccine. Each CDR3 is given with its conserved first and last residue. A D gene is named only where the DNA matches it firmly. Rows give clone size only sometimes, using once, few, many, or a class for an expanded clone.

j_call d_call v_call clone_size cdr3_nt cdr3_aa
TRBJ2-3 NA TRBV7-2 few TGTGCCAGCAGCTTAAGCCGGCAAGATACGCAGTATTTT CASSLSRQDTQYF
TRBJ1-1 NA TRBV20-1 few TGCAGTGCCCCGGCGGCAGTGGGAGCTTTCTTT CSAPAAVGAFF
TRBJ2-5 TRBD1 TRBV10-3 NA TGTGCCATCAGTGAGTTTACAGGGGGCGGAGAGACCCAGTACTTC CAISEFTGGGETQYF
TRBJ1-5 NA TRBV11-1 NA TGTGCCAGCAGCTTAGGCCCAGGGGACGATCAGCCCCAGCATTTT CASSLGPGDDQPQHF
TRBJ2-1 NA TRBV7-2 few TGTGCCAGCAGCCCCTCACAGGGCTACAATGAGCAGTTCTTC CASSPSQGYNEQFF
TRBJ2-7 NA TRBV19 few TGTGCCAGTAGTACGCCGGGACAACCCTACGAGCAGTACTTC CASSTPGQPYEQYF
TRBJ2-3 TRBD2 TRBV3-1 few TGTGCCAGCAGCCCGGGACTAAGCGGAGATACGCAGTATTTT CASSPGLSGDTQYF
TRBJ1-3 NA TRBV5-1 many TGTGCCAGCAGCTTTGGAACGGCTGGAAACACCATATATTTT CASSFGTAGNTIYF
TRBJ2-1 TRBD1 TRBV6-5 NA TGTGCCAGCAGAATTCGGGACAGATATTCCAGTGAGCAGTTCTTC CASRIRDRYSSEQFF
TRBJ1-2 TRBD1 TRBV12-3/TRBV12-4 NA TGTGCCAGCAGTTTATACGGGACAGACTATGGCTACACCTTC CASSLYGTDYGYTF
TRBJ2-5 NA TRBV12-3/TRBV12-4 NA TGTGCCAGCAGTCGATGGGACACCGAAGAGACCCAGTACTTC CASSRWDTEETQYF
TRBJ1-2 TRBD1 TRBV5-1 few TGCGCCAGCAGCTCCTCGCACAGGGGTACTAACTATGGCTACACCTTC CASSSSHRGTNYGYTF
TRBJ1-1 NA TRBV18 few TGTGCCAGCTCACCACGGCAGGGGTTGGCTTTCTTT CASSPRQGLAFF
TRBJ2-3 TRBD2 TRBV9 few TGTGCCAGCAGCTCCTGGACTAGCGGGGATACGCAGTATTTT CASSSWTSGDTQYF
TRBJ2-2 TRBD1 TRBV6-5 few TGTGCCAGCTTACAGGGGATTACCGGGGAGCTGTTTTTT CASLQGITGELFF
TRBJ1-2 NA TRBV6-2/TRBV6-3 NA TGTGCCAGCAGTTACCCGCCTCAGAGGGCCTATGGCTACACCTTC CASSYPPQRAYGYTF
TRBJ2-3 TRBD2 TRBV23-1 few TGCGCCAGCAGTCAATCTAGCATCCGTGGCGGGGGGGATCGGGGTACGCAGTATTTT CASSQSSIRGGGDRGTQYF
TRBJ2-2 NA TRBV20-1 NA TGCAGTGCTAGAGCACCATACGACACCGGGGAGCTGTTTTTT CSARAPYDTGELFF
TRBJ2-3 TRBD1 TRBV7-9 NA TGTGCCAGCAGCTTAGGACAGGGGCCGCGCACAGATACGCAGTATTTT CASSLGQGPRTDTQYF
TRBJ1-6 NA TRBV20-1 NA TGCAGTGCCACCGATCCGGGGCGGAATTCACCCCTCCACTTT CSATDPGRNSPLHF
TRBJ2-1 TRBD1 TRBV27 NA TGTGCCAGCACCGGGGAGAGACAGGGGTACAATGAGCAGTTCTTC CASTGERQGYNEQFF
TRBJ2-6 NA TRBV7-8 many TGTGCCAGCAGCTTACGCACGGACTACTACTCTGGGGCCAACGTCCTGACTTTC CASSLRTDYYSGANVLTF
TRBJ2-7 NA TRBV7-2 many TGTGCCAGCAGCCAGGGACTCGTATACTACGAGCAGTACTTC CASSQGLVYYEQYF
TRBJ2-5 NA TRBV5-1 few TGCGCCAGCAGCTTGGTTGGCGGAGAGTACCAAGAGACCCAGTACTTC CASSLVGGEYQETQYF
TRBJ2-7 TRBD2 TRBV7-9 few TGTGCCAGCAGCTCCCCCGGGGGGGCGGGCGAGCAGTACTTC CASSSPGGAGEQYF
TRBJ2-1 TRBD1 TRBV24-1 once TGTGCCACCGGGAGACAGGGCGATGAGCAGTTCTTC CATGRQGDEQFF
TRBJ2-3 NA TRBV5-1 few TGCGCCAGCAGCTTGGGTACGGCGAATACGCAGTATTTT CASSLGTANTQYF
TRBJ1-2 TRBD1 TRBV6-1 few TGTGCCAGCAGAGAGACAGGGGTTGGCGGCTACACCTTC CASRETGVGGYTF
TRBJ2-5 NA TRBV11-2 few TGTGCCAGCAGCTTACAGCGGACAGACGCCTTCCAGACCCAGTACTTC CASSLQRTDAFQTQYF
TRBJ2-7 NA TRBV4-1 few TGCGCCAGCAGCCAAGCCGGACGGGGTCCCGAGCAGTACTTC CASSQAGRGPEQYF
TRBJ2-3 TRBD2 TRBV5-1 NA TGCGCCAGCAGCTTGGATGCCAGCGGGGGGTTCACAGATACGCAGTATTTT CASSLDASGGFTDTQYF
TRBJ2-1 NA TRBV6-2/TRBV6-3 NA TGTGCCAGCAGTGGGTTGAGGGGGTCCTACAATGAGCAGTTCTTC CASSGLRGSYNEQFF
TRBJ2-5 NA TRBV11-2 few TGTGCCAGCAGCGGAGCTACGGTGGGGGAGACCCAGTACTTC CASSGATVGETQYF
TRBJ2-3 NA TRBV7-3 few TGTGCCAGCAGCTTAAATGAGGGGGGCACAGATACGCAGTATTTT CASSLNEGGTDTQYF
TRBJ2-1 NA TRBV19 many TGTGCCAGTAGTCGGGCTCGGCGCCGGGATGAGCAGTTCTTC CASSRARRRDEQFF
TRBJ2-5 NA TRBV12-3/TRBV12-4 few TGTGCCAGCAGTTTAACGACCATCCAAGAGACCCAGTACTTC CASSLTTIQETQYF
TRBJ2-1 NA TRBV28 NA TGTGCCAGCAGTTTACGGGCCGTTGAGAGCAATGAGCAGTTCTTC CASSLRAVESNEQFF
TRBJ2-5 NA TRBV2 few TGTGCCAGCAGACGACTGATAGAGACCCAGTACTTC CASRRLIETQYF
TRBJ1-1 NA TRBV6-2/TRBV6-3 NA TGTGCCAGCAGTTACTCCCTCGGTGGGGGGGGCACTGAAGCTTTCTTT CASSYSLGGGGTEAFF
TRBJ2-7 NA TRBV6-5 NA TGTGCCAGCAGTTACTCAGGTGCGGCAGTCTACGAGCAGTACTTC CASSYSGAAVYEQYF
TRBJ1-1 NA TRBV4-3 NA TGCGCCAGCAGCCAAGCCAGGGGAGACACTGAAGCTTTCTTT CASSQARGDTEAFF